A selection of T cell receptor beta chains follows, all from one sample in a study of resident and recirculating memory T cells in vitiligo. Assay: immunoSEQ multiplex PCR; the TCRdb copy retains only in-frame clones and omits some. Of about 42,000 clones in the sample, 80% to 95% were seen once. The sample was blood. The receptors shown here come from a male donor with vitiligo. Both conserved end residues are part of each CDR3. A D gene is named only where the DNA matches it firmly. Some rows have no size entry. The others give once, few or many, or a class for an expanded clone.

J gene | clone size | V gene | D gene | CDR3 DNA | CDR3 protein
TRBJ1-3 | . | TRBV10-3 | . | TGTGCCATCAATGGGCTCTCTGGAAACACCATATATTTT | CAINGLSGNTIYF
TRBJ2-7 | . | TRBV29-1 | . | TGCAGCGCCGGGTCCTACGAGCAGTACTTC | CSAGSYEQYF
TRBJ2-4 | . | TRBV5-1 | TRBD1 | TGCGCCAGCAGCTTGGATACAGGGGCTTGGACGGGAACCAAAAACATTCAGTACTTC | CASSLDTGAWTGTKNIQYF
TRBJ1-2 | . | TRBV27 | . | TGTGCCAGCAGTTTGAGGCTGGACAGAACTCATGGCTACACCTTC | CASSLRLDRTHGYTF
TRBJ1-5 | . | TRBV7-2 | . | TGTGCCAGCAGCTTAGGCCTAAATCAGCCCCAGCATTTT | CASSLGLNQPQHF
TRBJ1-1 | . | TRBV5-4 | TRBD1 | TGTGCCAGCAGCTCAACTAGGACAGGACGTGAAGCTTTCTTT | CASSSTRTGREAFF
TRBJ2-2 | . | TRBV27 | . | TGTGCCAGCAGTTTTTTAGCGGCGCACGTCACCGGGGAGCTGTTTTTT | CASSFLAAHVTGELFF
TRBJ1-1 | . | TRBV7-3 | TRBD1 | TGTGCCAGCAGCCTCCGACAGGGGAGTGAAGCTTTCTTT | CASSLRQGSEAFF
TRBJ1-1 | . | TRBV25-1 | TRBD1 | TGTGCCAGCAGGGGGGACAGCAAGAACACTGAAGCTTTCTTT | CASRGDSKNTEAFF
TRBJ2-1 | . | TRBV4-3 | . | TGCGCCAGCAGCCAAGTCGCCGACCTCGGGTACGGTGAGCAGTTCTTC | CASSQVADLGYGEQFF
TRBJ2-7 | large | TRBV27 | TRBD1 | TGTGCCAGCAGTACGCAGGGGGCCAACTACGAGCAGTACTTC | CASSTQGANYEQYF
TRBJ2-1 | once | TRBV10-3 | TRBD1 | TGTGCCACTAGGACAGGGACAAGGGATGAGCAGTTCTTC | CATRTGTRDEQFF
TRBJ1-3 | few | TRBV13 | . | TGTGCCAGCAGCTTGAGGTGGGGGCGAAGCTCTGGAAACACCATATATTTT | CASSLRWGRSSGNTIYF
TRBJ2-1 | . | TRBV4-3 | TRBD2 | TGCGCCAGCAGCCGACTTCTAGCGGAAAGATCCTACAATGAGCAGTTCTTC | CASSRLLAERSYNEQFF
TRBJ1-2 | . | TRBV19 | . | TGTGCCAGTAGTATTCGTTCTGGACAGCCCCACACCAATGGCTACACCTTC | CASSIRSGQPHTNGYTF
TRBJ2-5 | once | TRBV18 | . | TGTGCCAGCTCACAACCCTCGGGGATCCAAGAGACCCAGTACTTC | CASSQPSGIQETQYF
TRBJ2-5 | . | TRBV7-2 | TRBD1 | TGTGCCAGCAGCGTCAGACAGGGGATGGAGACCCAGTACTTC | CASSVRQGMETQYF
TRBJ1-2 | . | TRBV19 | TRBD1 | TGTGCCAGTAGTATCGAACAGGGGTCCAGCTCCTATGGCTACACCTTC | CASSIEQGSSSYGYTF
TRBJ2-5 | . | TRBV29-1 | TRBD2 | TGCAGCGTTCGGGGGGGCCAGGGGCTCCAAGAGACCCAGTACTTC | CSVRGGQGLQETQYF
TRBJ1-1 | . | TRBV6-1 | . | TGTGCCAGTTCCACAGGCGCTGCCGCCAACACTGAAGCTTTCTTT | CASSTGAAANTEAFF
TRBJ2-7 | . | TRBV6-6 | . | TGTGCCAGCAGACATAACCAGGGATACTACGAGCAGTACTTC | CASRHNQGYYEQYF
TRBJ2-7 | . | TRBV7-2 | TRBD1 | TGTGCCAGCAGCTTGGGACAGGGGGTGTACGAGCAGTACTTC | CASSLGQGVYEQYF
TRBJ1-1 | . | TRBV19 | . | TGTGCCAGTAAAGTGGAGGGCCCGAACACTGAAGCTTTCTTT | CASKVEGPNTEAFF
TRBJ2-3 | once | TRBV18 | . | TGTGCCAGCTCACCGGACTCTCCCAGGGATACGCAGTATTTT | CASSPDSPRDTQYF
TRBJ2-1 | . | TRBV5-4 | TRBD1 | TGTGCCAGCAGCCGCCAGGACAGGGGCAATGAGCAGTTCTTC | CASSRQDRGNEQFF
TRBJ1-1 | . | TRBV7-3 | TRBD1 | TGTGCCAGCAGCTTTACAGGGGGTATTGCTGAAGCTTTCTTT | CASSFTGGIAEAFF
TRBJ2-1 | . | TRBV6-5 | . | TGTGCCAGCAGGGTGACGCCACTCCCGGGGAATGAGCAGTTCTTC | CASRVTPLPGNEQFF
TRBJ2-2 | . | TRBV7-2 | TRBD2 | TGTGCCAGCAGCCGTCGACTAGCGGGGGCGCGAACCGGGGAGCTGTTTTTT | CASSRRLAGARTGELFF
TRBJ1-5 | . | TRBV7-6 | . | TGTGCCAGCAGCTTAGCGCCGGCGGGCCCGGGGCCCCAGCATTTT | CASSLAPAGPGPQHF
TRBJ2-7 | . | TRBV2 | TRBD1 | TGTGCCAGCAGTTGGGACAGGGGAATCTACGAGCAGTACTTC | CASSWDRGIYEQYF
TRBJ1-5 | . | TRBV7-8 | . | TGTGCCAGCAACCCAATTGTTAACGGTCAGCCCCAGCATTTT | CASNPIVNGQPQHF
TRBJ1-2 | . | TRBV6-1 | . | TGTGCCAGCAGTGAAGGAGGCTACTATGGCTACACCTTC | CASSEGGYYGYTF
TRBJ2-3 | . | TRBV13 | . | TGTGCCAGCAGCTCAGACACAGATACGCAGTATTTT | CASSSDTDTQYF
TRBJ1-1 | once | TRBV6-1 | . | TGTGCCAGCAGTGCCCCCCCCGGTGGAGGGACTGAAGCTTTCTTT | CASSAPPGGGTEAFF
TRBJ1-2 | . | TRBV27 | . | TGTGCCAGCAGTTTGCAGGGCGCTAACTATGGCTACACCTTC | CASSLQGANYGYTF
TRBJ2-7 | . | TRBV30 | TRBD2 | TGTGCCTTTTGGTGGGGAGGGGAGCAGTACTTC | CAFWWGGEQYF
TRBJ1-1 | . | TRBV2 | TRBD1 | TGTGCCAGCACCGCTGCCAGGGGGGCTTTCTTT | CASTAARGAFF
TRBJ2-3 | . | TRBV7-3 | TRBD2 | TGTGCCAGCAGCTTATATAGCGGGGGTACGGATACGCAGTATTTT | CASSLYSGGTDTQYF
TRBJ1-2 | . | TRBV19 | . | TGTGCCAGTAGTATGCCGGGTTTAAACTATGGCTACACCTTC | CASSMPGLNYGYTF
TRBJ2-5 | . | TRBV2 | TRBD2 | TGTGCCAGCTCAGTGGGCGGGGGGGCCTCAGGAGAGGAGACCCAGTACTTC | CASSVGGGASGEETQYF
TRBJ2-7 | . | TRBV18 | TRBD2 | TGTGCCAGCTCACCAGTGCTCGGGACTAGCGTCTCCCAACAAGACTACGAGCAGTACTTC | CASSPVLGTSVSQQDYEQYF
TRBJ1-3 | . | TRBV4-1 | . | TGCGCCAGCAGCTTCGGTGGGGGCGCTGGAAACACCATATATTTT | CASSFGGGAGNTIYF
TRBJ1-2 | . | TRBV6-4 | TRBD1 | TGTGCCAGCAGTGACTCGGAAGGGACAGGAAATGGCTACACCTTC | CASSDSEGTGNGYTF
TRBJ2-1 | . | TRBV7-9 | TRBD1 | TGTGCCAGTGGACAGGGGGGACGTGAGCAGTTCTTC | CASGQGGREQFF
TRBJ1-1 | . | TRBV6-5 | . | TGTGCCAGCAGTTTACGAGCAACAGGGCTAGACACTGAAGCTTTCTTT | CASSLRATGLDTEAFF
TRBJ2-7 | once | TRBV5-1 | TRBD1 | TGCGCCAGCAGTCACCCGCCGGGACAGGGCCCCTACGAGCAGTACTTC | CASSHPPGQGPYEQYF
TRBJ2-5 | . | TRBV5-4 | TRBD1 | TGTGCCAGCAGCTTGGCCCCAGGACAGGGTGTTCAGACCCAGTACTTC | CASSLAPGQGVQTQYF
TRBJ2-1 | once | TRBV14 | . | TGTGCCAGCAGCCAAGTTCCGAGCTCCTACAATGAGCAGTTCTTC | CASSQVPSSYNEQFF
TRBJ2-7 | . | TRBV29-1 | . | TGCAGCGCATCCGGACAGTACGAGCAGTACTTC | CSASGQYEQYF
TRBJ2-7 | once | TRBV7-4 | TRBD1 | TGTGCCAGCAGCTCTGACAGGGATAGCTCCTACGAGCAGTACTTC | CASSSDRDSSYEQYF
TRBJ2-1 | . | TRBV7-6 | . | TGTGCCAGCAGCTTAGGTGGGGCCTTCAATGAGCAGTTCTTC | CASSLGGAFNEQFF
TRBJ2-2 | . | TRBV2 | TRBD2 | TGTGCCAGCAGTCCCACTAGCGGGGGCACCGGGGAGCTGTTTTTT | CASSPTSGGTGELFF
TRBJ1-1 | . | TRBV4-3 | . | TGCGCCAGCAGCCAAGGCGGGGGGAGGGTTGGTTTCTTT | CASSQGGGRVGFF
TRBJ1-5 | . | TRBV5-6 | . | TGTGCCAGCAGCTTTCAGGGCCGCGATCAGCCCCAGCATTTT | CASSFQGRDQPQHF
TRBJ2-1 | . | TRBV6-7 | . | TGTGCCAGCCCGAGACTAGAGCTCCGAAATGAGCAGTTCTTC | CASPRLELRNEQFF
TRBJ2-5 | . | TRBV7-2 | TRBD2 | TGTGCCAGCAGCCTCGGTGGTGGGGAGGGCGGGGGGACCCAGTACTTC | CASSLGGGEGGGTQYF
TRBJ2-6 | . | TRBV6-4 | . | TGTGCCAGCAGCCTTAGGAGAGGGGCCAACGTCCTGACTTTC | CASSLRRGANVLTF
TRBJ2-2 | . | TRBV19 | . | TGTGCCAGTAGCTCCGGGGGGCGGGCCGGGGAGCTGTTTTTT | CASSSGGRAGELFF
TRBJ2-7 | . | TRBV5-4 | . | TGTGCCAGCAGCCCCGGGCAGGGCCGTCGGCAGTACTTC | CASSPGQGRRQYF
TRBJ1-2 | . | TRBV7-3 | TRBD1 | TGTGCCAGCAGCTCAGGGGGCCCGAGTCCCACCTTC | CASSSGGPSPTF